Listed below are T cell receptor beta chains from one sample, sequenced in a study of high-grade serous ovarian cancer treatment subgroups. Some clones are missing from TCRdb's copy, which holds only in-frame ones; the method was immunoSEQ multiplex PCR. The repertoire holds about 9,100 clones, with 88% as singletons. Sequences were obtained from tumor tissue. The receptors derive from a human donor with high-grade serous ovarian cancer. Both conserved end residues are part of each CDR3. The order of the fields is V gene, J gene, CDR3 protein.

>TRBV5-1|TRBJ1-2
CASSATGGGYGYTF
>TRBV7-9|TRBJ2-7
CASRGTAYEQYF
>TRBV7-8|TRBJ1-1
CASSTAPRTGGSAFF
>TRBV7-2|TRBJ2-7
CASSLGGGSGIPNEQYF
>TRBV7-2|TRBJ2-7
CASSSTPGQSYEQYF
>TRBV28|TRBJ1-6
CASSSTGSSYNSPLHF
>TRBV27|TRBJ1-4
CASRKWGEKLFF
>TRBV7-7|TRBJ2-7
CASSLDRGGEQYF
>TRBV7-6|TRBJ2-7
CASSLGDRVKVLSEQYF
>TRBV7-9|TRBJ2-7
CAILSSYEQYF
>TRBV10-2|TRBJ2-3
CASSESVKAKDTQYF
>TRBV7-2|TRBJ2-7
CASSSTGTSYEQYF
>TRBV7-6|NA
CASSPGEVYEQYF
>TRBV2|TRBJ1-2
CASSAGTASYGYTF
>TRBV7-2|TRBJ1-1
CASSLARQIGEAFF
>TRBV29-1|TRBJ2-3
CSVDSVAGASTDTQYF
>TRBV19|TRBJ2-7
CASSLGSSSYEQYF
>TRBV4-3|TRBJ2-1
CASSQDPPGGHNEQFF
>TRBV19|TRBJ1-1
CASSIIAFNTEAFF
>TRBV5-1|TRBJ2-7
CASSLRGLPYEQYF
>TRBV27|TRBJ1-2
CASSTFGTGRYGYTF
>TRBV6-4|TRBJ1-3
CARTESEDLSGNTIYF
>TRBV27|TRBJ1-1
CASSLSMMGNTEAFF
>TRBV19|TRBJ2-1
CASSFLRRGDEQFF
>TRBV10-3|TRBJ1-2
CAISEGGDGYTF
>TRBV6-4|TRBJ2-5
CASSDGRGAQYF
>TRBV5-1|TRBJ2-3
CASSKDGTSTDTQYF
>TRBV27|TRBJ2-4
CASSLLRTGLDKNIQYF
>TRBV29-1|TRBJ1-1
CSVESLQQGKAFF
>TRBV5-4|TRBJ2-2
CASSFGRVRTGELFF